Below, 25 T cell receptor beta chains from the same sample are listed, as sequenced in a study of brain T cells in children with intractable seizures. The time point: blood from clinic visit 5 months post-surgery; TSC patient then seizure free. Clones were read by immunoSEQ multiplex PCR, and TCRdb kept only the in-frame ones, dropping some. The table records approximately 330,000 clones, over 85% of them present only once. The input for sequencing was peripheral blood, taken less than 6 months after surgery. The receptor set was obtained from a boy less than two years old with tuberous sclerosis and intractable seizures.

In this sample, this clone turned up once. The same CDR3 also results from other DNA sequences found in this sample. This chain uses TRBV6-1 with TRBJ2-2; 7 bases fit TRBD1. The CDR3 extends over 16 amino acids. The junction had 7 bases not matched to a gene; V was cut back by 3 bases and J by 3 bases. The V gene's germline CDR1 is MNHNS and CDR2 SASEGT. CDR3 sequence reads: CASSESQGWDTGELFF. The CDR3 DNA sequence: TGTGCCAGCAGTGAGTCACAGGGGTGGGACACCGGGGAGCTGTTTTTT.

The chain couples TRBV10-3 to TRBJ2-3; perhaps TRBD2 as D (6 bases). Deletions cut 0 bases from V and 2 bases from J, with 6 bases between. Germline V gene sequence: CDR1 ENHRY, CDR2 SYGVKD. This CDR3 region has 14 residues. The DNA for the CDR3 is TGTGCCATCAGTGAGTCACTAGCCACAGATACGCAGTATTTT. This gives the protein CAISESLATDTQYF.

The CDR3 sequence: CASSQDSMLGLISSTDTQYF. Written as DNA, the CDR3 is TGTGCCAGCAGCCAAGATTCGATGTTGGGACTAATCTCTAGCACAGATACGCAGTATTTT. V and J are TRBV3-1 (or the pseudogene TRBV3-2) and TRBJ2-3, with 7 bases aligning to TRBD2. The germline V gene has CDR1 LGHDT and CDR2 YNNKEL (reference sequence). Trimming at V came to 0 bases and at J to 0 bases, leaving 15 bases not matched to a gene. This CDR3 has 20 amino acids.

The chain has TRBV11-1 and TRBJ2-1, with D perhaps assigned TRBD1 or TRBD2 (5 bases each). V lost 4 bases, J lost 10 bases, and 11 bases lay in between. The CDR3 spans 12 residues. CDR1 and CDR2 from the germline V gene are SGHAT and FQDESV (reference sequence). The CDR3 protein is CASSSGREEQFF. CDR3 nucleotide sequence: TGTGCCAGCAGCTCGGGACGGGAAGAGCAGTTCTTC.

Here the CDR3 DNA reads TGTGCCAGCAGCTGGCGGGACACCACAGATACGCAGTATTTT. Residues: CASSWRDTTDTQYF. The gene calls are TRBV11-2 and TRBJ2-3; D is possibly TRBD1 or TRBD2 (6 bases each). The CDR3 has 14 residues. CDR1 is SGHAT, CDR2 FQNNGV, per germline. V lost 4 bases, J lost 2 bases, and 10 bases lay in between. Variable domain in full (rest from reference TRBV11-2 and TRBJ2-3): EAGVAQSPRYKIIEKRQSVAFWCNPISGHATLYWYQQILGQGPKLLIQFQNNGVVDDSQLPKDRFSAERLKGVDSTLKIQPAKLEDSAVYLCASSWRDTTDTQYFGPGTRLTVL.

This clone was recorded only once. DNA for the CDR3: TGCGCCAGCAGCCCACGGGGATTCGCAGATACGCAGTATTTT. This translates into CASSPRGFADTQYF. The rearrangement joins TRBV5-1 to TRBJ2-3; maybe TRBD2 (5 bases). The length of the CDR3 is 14 residues. CDR1 is SGHRS and CDR2 is YFSETQ in the germline V gene. V was trimmed by 4 bases and J by 4 bases, leaving 13 bases between them.

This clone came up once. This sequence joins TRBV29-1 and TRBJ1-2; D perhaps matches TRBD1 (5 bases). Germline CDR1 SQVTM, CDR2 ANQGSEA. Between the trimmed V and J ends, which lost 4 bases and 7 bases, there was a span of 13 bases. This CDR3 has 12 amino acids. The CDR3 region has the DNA TGCAGCGTTGGGGGCAGCTCAACTGGCTACACCTTC. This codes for CSVGGSSTGYTF.

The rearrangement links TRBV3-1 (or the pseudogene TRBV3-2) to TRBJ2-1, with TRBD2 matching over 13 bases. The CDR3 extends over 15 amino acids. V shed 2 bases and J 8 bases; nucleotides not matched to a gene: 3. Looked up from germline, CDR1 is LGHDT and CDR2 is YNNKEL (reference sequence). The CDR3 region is CASSQSGLAGDEQFF. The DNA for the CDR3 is TGTGCCAGCAGCCAAAGCGGACTAGCGGGGGATGAGCAGTTCTTC.

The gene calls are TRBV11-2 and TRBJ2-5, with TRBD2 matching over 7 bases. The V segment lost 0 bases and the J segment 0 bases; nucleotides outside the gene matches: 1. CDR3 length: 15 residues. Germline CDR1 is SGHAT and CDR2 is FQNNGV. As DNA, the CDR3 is TGTGCCAGCAGCTTAGAGGGACTACACCAAGAGACCCAGTACTTC. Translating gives CASSLEGLHQETQYF.

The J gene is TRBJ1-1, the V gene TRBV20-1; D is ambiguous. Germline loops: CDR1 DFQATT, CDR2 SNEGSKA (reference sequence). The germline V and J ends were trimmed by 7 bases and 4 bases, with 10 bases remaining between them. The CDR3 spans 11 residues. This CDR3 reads CSVPRGTEAFF. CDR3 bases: TGCAGTGTGCCTCGGGGCACTGAAGCTTTCTTT.

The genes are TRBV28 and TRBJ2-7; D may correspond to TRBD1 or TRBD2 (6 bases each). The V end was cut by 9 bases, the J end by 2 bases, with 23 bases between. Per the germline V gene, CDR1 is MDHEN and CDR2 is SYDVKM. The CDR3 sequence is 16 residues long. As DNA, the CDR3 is TGTGCCAGTAGGGGGAGGCTACTCCAGGACACCTACGAGCAGTACTTC. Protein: CASRGRLLQDTYEQYF.

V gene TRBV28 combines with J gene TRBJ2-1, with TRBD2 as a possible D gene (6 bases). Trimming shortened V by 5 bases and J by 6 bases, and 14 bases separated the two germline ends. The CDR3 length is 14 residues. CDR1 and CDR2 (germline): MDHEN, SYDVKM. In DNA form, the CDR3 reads TGTGCCAGCAGTGACCCTGGAGGGACCAATGAGCAGTTCTTC. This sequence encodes CASSDPGGTNEQFF.

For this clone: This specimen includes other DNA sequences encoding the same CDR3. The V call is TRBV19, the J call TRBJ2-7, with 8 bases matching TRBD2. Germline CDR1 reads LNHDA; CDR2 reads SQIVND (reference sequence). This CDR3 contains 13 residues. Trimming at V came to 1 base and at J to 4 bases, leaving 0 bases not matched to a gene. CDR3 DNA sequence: TGTGCCAGTAGTATAGCGGGGGGGTACGAGCAGTACTTC. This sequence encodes CASSIAGGYEQYF.

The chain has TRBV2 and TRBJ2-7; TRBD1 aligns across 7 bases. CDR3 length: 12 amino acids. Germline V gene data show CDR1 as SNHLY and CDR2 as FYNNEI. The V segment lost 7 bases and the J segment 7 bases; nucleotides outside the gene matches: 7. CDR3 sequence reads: CASKGGPWEQYF. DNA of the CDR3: TGTGCCAGCAAAGGGGGCCCCTGGGAGCAGTACTTC.

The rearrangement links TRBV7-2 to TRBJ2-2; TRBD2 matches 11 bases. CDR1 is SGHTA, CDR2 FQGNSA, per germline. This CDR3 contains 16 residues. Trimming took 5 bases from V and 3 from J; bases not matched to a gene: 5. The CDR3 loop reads CASSRSGRAHTGELFF. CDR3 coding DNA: TGTGCCAGCAGCCGTAGCGGGAGGGCCCACACCGGGGAGCTGTTTTTT.

The CDR3 protein is CASSVGLGTGKSTEAFF. CDR3 DNA sequence: TGTGCCAGCAGCGTAGGCTTAGGGACAGGGAAGAGCACTGAAGCTTTCTTT. The rearrangement uses TRBV9 and TRBJ1-1, with TRBD1 matching over 9 bases. Germline CDR1 SGDLS, CDR2 YYNGEE. V dropped 0 bases and J dropped 4; count of bases not matched to a gene: 10. The CDR3 loop spans 17 amino acids. The full variable domain, completed using reference TRBV9 and TRBJ1-1, is DSGVTQTPKHLITATGQRVTLRCSPRSGDLSVYWYQQSLDQGLQFLIQYYNGEERAKGNILERFSAQQFPDLHSELNLSSLELGDSALYFCASSVGLGTGKSTEAFFGQGTRLTVV.

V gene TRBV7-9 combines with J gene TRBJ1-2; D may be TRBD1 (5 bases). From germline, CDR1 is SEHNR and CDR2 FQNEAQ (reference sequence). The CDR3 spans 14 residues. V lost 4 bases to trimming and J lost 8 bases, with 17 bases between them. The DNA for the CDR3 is TGTGCCAGCAGCTACCCCGGGACGGCACAGGGCTACACCTTC. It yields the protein CASSYPGTAQGYTF.

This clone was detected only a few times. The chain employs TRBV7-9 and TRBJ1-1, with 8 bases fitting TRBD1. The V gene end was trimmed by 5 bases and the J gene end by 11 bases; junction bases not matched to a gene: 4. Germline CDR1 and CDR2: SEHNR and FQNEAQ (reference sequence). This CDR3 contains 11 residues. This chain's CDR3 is CASSPGQEAFF. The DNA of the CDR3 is TGTGCCAGCAGCCCGGGACAGGAGGCTTTCTTT.

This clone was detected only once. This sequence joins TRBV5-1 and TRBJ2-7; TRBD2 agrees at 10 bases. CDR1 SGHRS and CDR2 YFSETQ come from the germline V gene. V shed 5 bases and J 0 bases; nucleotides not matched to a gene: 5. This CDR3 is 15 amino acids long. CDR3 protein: CASSYGLAASYEQYF. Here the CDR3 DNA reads TGCGCCAGCAGTTACGGACTAGCGGCCTCCTACGAGCAGTACTTC.

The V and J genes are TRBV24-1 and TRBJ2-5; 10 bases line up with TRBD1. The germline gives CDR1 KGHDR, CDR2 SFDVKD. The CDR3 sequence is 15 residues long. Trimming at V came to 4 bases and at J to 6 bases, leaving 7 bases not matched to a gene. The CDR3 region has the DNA TGTGCCACCAGTGACCGGGACAGGGGAGGGAAGACCCAGTACTTC. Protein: CATSDRDRGGKTQYF.

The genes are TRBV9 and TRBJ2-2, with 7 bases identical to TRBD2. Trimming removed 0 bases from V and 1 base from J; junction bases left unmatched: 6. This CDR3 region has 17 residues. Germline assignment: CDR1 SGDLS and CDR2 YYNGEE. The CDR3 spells CASSVATGGGNTGELFF. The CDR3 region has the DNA TGTGCCAGCAGCGTAGCTACTGGGGGGGGGAACACCGGGGAGCTGTTTTTT.

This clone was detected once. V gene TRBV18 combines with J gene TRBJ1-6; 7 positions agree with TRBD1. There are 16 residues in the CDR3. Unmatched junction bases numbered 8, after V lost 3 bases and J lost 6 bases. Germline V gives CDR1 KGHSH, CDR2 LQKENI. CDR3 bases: TGTGCCAGCTCACCTCAGGGGGGAATGACTAATTCACCCCTCCACTTT. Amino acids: CASSPQGGMTNSPLHF.

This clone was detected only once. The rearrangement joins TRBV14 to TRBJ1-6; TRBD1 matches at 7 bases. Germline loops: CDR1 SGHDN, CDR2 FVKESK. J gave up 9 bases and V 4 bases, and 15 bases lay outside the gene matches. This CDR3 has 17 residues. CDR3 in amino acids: CASSLTQGVRGGSPLHF. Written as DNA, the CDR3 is TGTGCCAGCAGCCTCACCCAGGGGGTAAGGGGCGGTTCACCCCTCCACTTT.

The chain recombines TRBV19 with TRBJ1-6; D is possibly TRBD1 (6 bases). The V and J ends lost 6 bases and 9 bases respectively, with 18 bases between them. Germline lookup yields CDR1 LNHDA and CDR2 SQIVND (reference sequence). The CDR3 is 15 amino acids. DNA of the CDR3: TGTGCCAGTAGCCCCCGGGAGGGGGTGGCTTCACCCCTCCACTTT. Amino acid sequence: CASSPREGVASPLHF.

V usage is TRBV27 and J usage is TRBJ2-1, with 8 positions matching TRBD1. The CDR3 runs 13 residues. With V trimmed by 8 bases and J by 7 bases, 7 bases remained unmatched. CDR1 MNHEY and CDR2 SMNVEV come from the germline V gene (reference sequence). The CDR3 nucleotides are TGTGCCAGCTCCGGGACAGGAGGAAATGAGCAGTTCTTC. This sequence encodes CASSGTGGNEQFF.